This T cell receptor beta chain comes out of a study of blood T cell repertoires in COVID-19 (dated by TCRdb to the early 2020s). About the investigation overall: Samples from collaborators originated in the United States, Italy and Spain and spanned both the acute and convalescent phases of COVID-19. The dataset comprised deeply sampled blood TCRbeta repertoires from subjects exposed to, actively infected with, or recovered from COVID-19. Sample metadata almost always included a de-identified subject ID, COVID-19 status, age in years and sex. The repertoires were released in a freely available public database meant as a resource for research on the immune response to SARS-CoV-2. The material from the prospective study consisted of cDNA or gDNA derived from T cells, B-cell-depleted T cells, or PBMCs. Samples came from the ongoing ImmuneRACE study (first 160 participants) plus 1,254 subjects from 6 global collaborators. HLA class I and class II types, where available, came from metadata supplied by the sample provider rather than from assay-based typing. On the study overall, not on this receptor specifically: How much clinical and demographic metadata was included differed by source and by participant, and the metadata was provided uncurated.

TCRbeta CDR3 regions were amplified from genomic DNA by means of the immunoSEQ Assay, a bias-controlled multiplex PCR. On the study's bioinformatics: The number of nucleated cells in each sample was estimated from the amplification of reference gene primers within the assay. To quantify the absolute abundance of each unique TCRbeta CDR3 rearrangement, sequence reads were collapsed and filtered. For each sample, productive Simpson clonality was calculated as the square root of Simpson's diversity index over productive rearrangements. Sourced from immuneACCESS, this table was stored by TCRdb with only in-frame sequences that have V and J called. A share of the clones is absent; for the studies checked, an unresolved V gene accounts for under half, and the remainder has no known explanation. Clonal size and the V and J genes are those of that table, whereas D and trimming came from the DNA. In all, the sample holds around 400,000 clones, and roughly 86% of those were seen once. 1.5% to 2% of the sample comes from the top ten.

In the prospective study, participants were roughly 18 to 95 years old, resided in fewer than 25 geographic areas of the United States, and were enrolled through a virtual design. To assign participants to cohorts, the prospective study relied on clinical history that participants themselves reported in a screening survey and a study questionnaire. For ImmuneRACE Cohort 3, a participant was defined as recovered based on two consecutive negative NP/OP PCR tests, clearance by a healthcare professional, or resolution of symptoms. Each participant in the prospective study had whole blood, serum and a nasopharyngeal or oropharyngeal swab collected by mobile phlebotomists. Participants in the prospective study had the option to provide additional blood draws and questionnaires over a roughly 2-month period. Blood samples from the prospective study were shipped frozen or at room temperature prior to DNA extraction.

As to this clone: The antigen it binds to is not known. The input lacks base qualities; no much larger clone sits a single base away.

The receptor was isolated from a young woman who had recovered from COVID-19. Sequencing was done on a sample of PBMCs or T cells enriched from blood (not recorded which).

The CDR3 region reads CASRPGETGELFF. Here is the DNA: TGTGCCAGCAGGCCTGGGGAGACGGGGGAGCTGTTTTTT. The chain is made from TRBV4-2 and TRBJ2-2, and possibly TRBD2, on 5 matching bases. V was cut back by 6 bases and J by 8 bases, leaving a gap of 13 bases between them. Counted from cysteine to phenylalanine, this CDR3 has 13 amino acids. Only the CDR3 part of the read is kept: 39 bases, read in frame from the first base. CDR1 and CDR2, per the germline V gene, are LGHNA and YNFKEQ.